The sequence of this T cell receptor (beta chain) was determined in a study of control samples from healthy donors and cancer patients. The CDR3 is 12 residues long. V gave up 5 bases and J gave up 5 bases, with 8 bases separating them. The V gene's germline CDR1 is SGHVS and CDR2 FQNEAQ. Assay: immunoSEQ multiplex PCR; the TCRdb copy retains only in-frame clones and omits some. Found here are some 210,000 clones, over 80% of them singletons; the top ten hold about 2%. V is TRBV7-8 and J is TRBJ2-3; D might be TRBD2 (5 bases). This TCR was sampled from a man under 40 in good health. Sequencing was carried out using blood. The CDR3 DNA sequence: TGTGCCAGCAGCCCAACTAGAGATACGCAGTATTTT. Translation gives CASSPTRDTQYF.